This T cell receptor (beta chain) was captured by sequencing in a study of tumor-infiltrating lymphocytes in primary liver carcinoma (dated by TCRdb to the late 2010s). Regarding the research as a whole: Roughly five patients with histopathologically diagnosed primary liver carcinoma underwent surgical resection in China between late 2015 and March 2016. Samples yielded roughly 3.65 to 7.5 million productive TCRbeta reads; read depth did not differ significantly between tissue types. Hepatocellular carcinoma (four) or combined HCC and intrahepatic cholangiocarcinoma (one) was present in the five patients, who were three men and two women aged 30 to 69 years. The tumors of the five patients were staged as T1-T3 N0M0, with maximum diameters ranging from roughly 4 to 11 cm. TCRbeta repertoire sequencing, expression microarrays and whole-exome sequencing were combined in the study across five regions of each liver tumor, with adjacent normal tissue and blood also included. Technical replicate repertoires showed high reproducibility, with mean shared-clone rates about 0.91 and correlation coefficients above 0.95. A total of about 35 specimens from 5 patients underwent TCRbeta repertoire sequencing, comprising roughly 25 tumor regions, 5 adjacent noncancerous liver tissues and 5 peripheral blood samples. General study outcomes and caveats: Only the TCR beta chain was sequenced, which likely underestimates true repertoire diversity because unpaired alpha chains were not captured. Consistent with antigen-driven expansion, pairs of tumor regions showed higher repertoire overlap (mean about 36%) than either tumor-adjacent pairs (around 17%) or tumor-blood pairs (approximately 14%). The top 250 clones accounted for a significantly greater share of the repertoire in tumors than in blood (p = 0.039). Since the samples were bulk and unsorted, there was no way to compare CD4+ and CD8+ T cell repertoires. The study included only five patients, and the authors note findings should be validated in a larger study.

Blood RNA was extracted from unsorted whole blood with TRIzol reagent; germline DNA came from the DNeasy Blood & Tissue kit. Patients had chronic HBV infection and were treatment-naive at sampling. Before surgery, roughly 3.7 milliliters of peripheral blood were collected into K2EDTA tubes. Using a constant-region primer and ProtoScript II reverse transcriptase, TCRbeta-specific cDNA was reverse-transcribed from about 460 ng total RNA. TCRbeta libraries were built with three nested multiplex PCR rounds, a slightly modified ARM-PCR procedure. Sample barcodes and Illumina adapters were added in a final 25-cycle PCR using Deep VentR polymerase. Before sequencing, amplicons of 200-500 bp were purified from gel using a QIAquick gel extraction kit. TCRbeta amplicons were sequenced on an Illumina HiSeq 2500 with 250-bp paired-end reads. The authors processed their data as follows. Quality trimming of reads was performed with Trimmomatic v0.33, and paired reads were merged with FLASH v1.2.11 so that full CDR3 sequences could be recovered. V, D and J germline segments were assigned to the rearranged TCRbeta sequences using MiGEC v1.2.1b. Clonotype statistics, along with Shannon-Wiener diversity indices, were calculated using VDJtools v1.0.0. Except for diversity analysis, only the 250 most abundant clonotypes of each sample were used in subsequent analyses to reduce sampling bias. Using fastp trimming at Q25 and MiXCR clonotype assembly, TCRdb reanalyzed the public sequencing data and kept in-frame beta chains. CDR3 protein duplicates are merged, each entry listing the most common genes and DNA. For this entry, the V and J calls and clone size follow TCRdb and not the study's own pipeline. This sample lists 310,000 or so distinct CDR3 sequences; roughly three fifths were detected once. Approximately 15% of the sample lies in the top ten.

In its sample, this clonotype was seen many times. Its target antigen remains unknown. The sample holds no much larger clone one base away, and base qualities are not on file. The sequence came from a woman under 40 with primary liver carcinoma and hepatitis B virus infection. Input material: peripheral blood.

The CDR3 loop reads CASRTSGIGVEQFF. The nucleotides are TGTGCCAGCAGAACTAGCGGGATAGGGGTTGAGCAGTTCTTC. Rearrangement joined TRBV6-5 to TRBJ2-1; 10 of the junction bases match TRBD2. Per the germline V gene, MNHEY is the CDR1 and SVGAGI is the CDR2. Its CDR3 holds 14 amino acids, cysteine through phenylalanine. Just CDR3 DNA is preserved here, 42 bases in frame from base 1. Trimming removed 6 bases from V and 9 bases from J; the gene matches leave 8 bases unexplained.